This entry lists 5 T cell receptor beta chains sequenced from one sample in a study of response to subunit inactivated influenza vaccine. TCRdb ran MiXCR on the RT-PCR reads and lists one entry per CDR3 protein. The data contain roughly 650,000 distinct CDR3 sequences, approximately 15% of them singletons. The sequencing used PBMCs from blood, collected 14 to 15 days before vaccination. All receptors come from a man aged 50 to 59 who received an inactivated influenza vaccine.

V gene TRBV6-5 combines with J gene TRBJ1-1; D may be TRBD1 (5 bases). The germline V and J ends were trimmed by 8 bases and 8 bases, with 21 bases remaining between them. The CDR3 is 14 residues long. Germline V gene sequence: CDR1 MNHEY, CDR2 SVGAGI. CDR3 DNA sequence: TGTGCCAGCGTTTCCCCTCACCGGGGGACCGAAGCTTTCTTT. It specifies CASVSPHRGTEAFF.

This clonotype was picked up many times. The chain couples TRBV12-3 or TRBV12-4 to TRBJ2-5; the match to TRBD2 covers 11 bases. Germline trimming cut 5 bases from V and 13 bases from J; bases unmatched to any gene: 6. The CDR3 contains 12 residues. The CDR3 reads CASSKGLAVSYF. In nucleotides, the CDR3 is TGTGCCAGCAGTAAGGGACTAGCGGTTTCGTACTTC.

For this clonotype: An end of the junction does not agree with germline; a read error may underlie this. The V gene is TRBV7-2, the J gene TRBJ2-7, with TRBD2 identical over 7 bases. This CDR3 has 16 amino acids. The germline V gene encodes CDR1 SGHTA and CDR2 FQGNSA. Written as DNA, the CDR3 is TGTGCCAGCAGCCTAGCAGCGGGGCAGTCGCCCTACGAGCAGTACTTC. Translating gives CASSLAAGQSPYEQYF.

The chain is built from TRBV30 and TRBJ2-1; 11 bases are a match to TRBD2. The CDR3 length is 13 residues. Germline assignment: CDR1 GTSNPN and CDR2 SVGIG (reference sequence). Unmatched junction bases numbered 4, after V lost 3 bases and J lost 9 bases. CDR3 coding DNA: TGTGCCTGGAGACTAGCGGGAGTCGCTGAGCAGTTCTTC. Protein: CAWRLAGVAEQFF.

This clonotype was seen ten or more times. The CDR3 DNA sequence: TGTGCCTGGAGTCCCCAGGGTGACACTGAAGCTTTCTTT. Its protein is CAWSPQGDTEAFF. The chain couples TRBV30 to TRBJ1-1, with D possibly matching TRBD1 (5 bases). CDR1 and CDR2 from the germline V gene are GTSNPN and SVGIG (reference sequence). The CDR3 extends over 13 amino acids. The V and J ends lost 2 bases and 3 bases respectively, with 10 bases between them.